A selection of T cell receptor beta chains follows, all from one sample in a study of patients and donors after allogeneic stem cell transplantation. TCRdb reprocessed the RT-PCR reads via MiXCR and lists one record per CDR3 protein. The sample lists under 200,000 distinct CDR3 sequences, approximately 30% seen once, with about 3.3% in the top ten. Sequences were obtained from blood, either unsorted or a sorted T cell fraction (not recorded which). All receptors derive from a human donor who was either an allogeneic HSCT recipient or a stem cell or donor lymphocyte infusion donor (not recorded which). It is not recorded whose cells these are; they may come from a transplant donor. CDR3s include the opening cysteine and the closing phenylalanine or tryptophan. A D gene is named only where the DNA matches it firmly. Where a row states a size, it is once, few, many or the class of an expanded clone; other rows omit it.

>TRBJ2-3|TRBD2|TRBV7-9|NA
TGTGCCAGTAACTCACTAGCGGGAGGAGCTGATACGCAGTATTTT
CASNSLAGGADTQYF
>TRBJ2-2|TRBD1|TRBV20-1|NA
TGCAGTGCTAGAGATTATCTGGGACAGGGCAACACCGGGGAGCTGTTTTTT
CSARDYLGQGNTGELFF
>TRBJ1-2|NA|TRBV12-3/TRBV12-4|few
TGTGCCAGCAGTTCCCGTGGGGGTATCCCTTATGGCTACACCTTC
CASSSRGGIPYGYTF
>TRBJ2-7|TRBD2|TRBV28|few
TGTGCCAGCACCGGGACTAGCGGGAGTGTCTACGAGCAGTACTTC
CASTGTSGSVYEQYF
>TRBJ2-2|NA|TRBV6-5|NA
TGTGCCAGCAGTCTACCCGGGACCGGGGAGCTGTTTTTT
CASSLPGTGELFF
>TRBJ2-1|NA|TRBV7-6|NA
TGTGCCAGCAGCTTAGAGGCCCCTCGCTCCTACAATGAGCAGTTCTTC
CASSLEAPRSYNEQFF
>TRBJ2-1|TRBD2|TRBV24-1|NA
TGTGCCACCAGTGACAACAGCGGGAGCTCCTACAATGAGCAGTTCTTC
CATSDNSGSSYNEQFF
>TRBJ1-2|TRBD1|TRBV5-1|few
TGCGCCAGCAGCCGGGACAGGGGATGGGGTAACTATGGCTACACCTTC
CASSRDRGWGNYGYTF
>TRBJ2-7|NA|TRBV12-3/TRBV12-4|once
TGTGCCAGCAGTTTATTAGACGAGGGCCATTACGAGCAGTACTTC
CASSLLDEGHYEQYF
>TRBJ2-7|NA|TRBV4-1|NA
TGCGCCAGCAGCCAAGACAGGGACTACGAGCAGTACTTC
CASSQDRDYEQYF
>TRBJ1-2|TRBD1|TRBV2|NA
TGTGCCAGCATCGGGACAGGGGGCCGGTATGGCTACACCTTC
CASIGTGGRYGYTF
>TRBJ2-7|NA|TRBV20-1|NA
TGCAGTGCTAGTTCGGGGGCGGCGAGCACCTACGAGCAGTACTTC
CSASSGAASTYEQYF
>TRBJ2-5|TRBD1|TRBV20-1|NA
TGCAGTGCTAGTCCATTCGACAGGGGCCAAGAGACCCAGTACTTC
CSASPFDRGQETQYF
>TRBJ2-1|TRBD1|TRBV3-1|NA
TGTGCCAGCAGCCAAAGAGTAGGCGGACAGGGGGCGACCTACAATGAGCAGTTCTTC
CASSQRVGGQGATYNEQFF
>TRBJ2-7|NA|TRBV6-6|NA
TGTGCCACCATTTACGGACAGACCTCCTACGAGCAGTACTTC
CATIYGQTSYEQYF
>TRBJ2-7|NA|TRBV7-9|few
TGTGCCAGCAGCTCCTGGGACTCTTACGAGCAGTACTTC
CASSSWDSYEQYF
>TRBJ2-7|TRBD2|TRBV12-3/TRBV12-4|once
TGTGCCAGCAGGGCCACCCTCGGACTAGCCGGCTCCTACGAGCAGTACTTC
CASRATLGLAGSYEQYF
>TRBJ1-5|TRBD1|TRBV12-3/TRBV12-4|many
TGTGCCAGCAGCCTACAGGGGGCCCATCAGCCCCAGCATTTT
CASSLQGAHQPQHF
>TRBJ2-5|TRBD2|TRBV5-6|few
TGTGCCAGCAGCTCGACTAGCGGGCTGAGGAAGACCCAGTACTTC
CASSSTSGLRKTQYF
>TRBJ2-1|NA|TRBV12-3/TRBV12-4|few
TGTGCCAGCAGTTCGTACGATGAGCAGTTCTTC
CASSSYDEQFF
>TRBJ1-3|NA|TRBV10-3|few
TGTGCCATCAGTGGGGGTTCTGGAAACACCATATATTTT
CAISGGSGNTIYF
>TRBJ2-1|NA|TRBV27|NA
TGTGCCAGCAGTTTTGGGGGAGGGGGCAATGAGCAGTTCTTC
CASSFGGGGNEQFF
>TRBJ1-1|NA|TRBV5-1|NA
TGCGCCAGCAGCTTGGGGGGTGAAGTCACTGAAGCTTTCTTT
CASSLGGEVTEAFF
>TRBJ1-1|NA|TRBV7-8|many
TGTGCCAGCAGCTTACGCTCTGGTCCGGACACTGAAGCTTTCTTT
CASSLRSGPDTEAFF
>TRBJ1-1|NA|TRBV20-1|NA
TGCAGTGCTCCCGGCCTCGGCACTGAAGCTTTCTTT
CSAPGLGTEAFF
>TRBJ2-3|NA|TRBV7-8|NA
TGTGCCAGCAGCTTATTGCTCCTCCGCACAGATACGCAGTATTTT
CASSLLLLRTDTQYF
>TRBJ1-6|NA|TRBV12-3/TRBV12-4|NA
TGTGCCAGCAGTTTGGGCACTTATAATTCACCCCTCCACTTT
CASSLGTYNSPLHF
>TRBJ1-2|NA|TRBV28|NA
TGTGCCAGCAGTTTAACAGGGATAAACTATGGCTACACCTTC
CASSLTGINYGYTF
>TRBJ2-7|TRBD2|TRBV5-6|NA
TGTGCCAGCAGCTTGCGGGCGGGGGGTTTCTACGAGCAGTACTTC
CASSLRAGGFYEQYF
>TRBJ2-7|TRBD2|TRBV5-1|NA
TGCGCCAGCAGCCGGGCGGGAGGTTCCGAGCAGTACTTC
CASSRAGGSEQYF
>TRBJ2-1|TRBD1|TRBV12-3/TRBV12-4|few
TGTGCCAGCAGTTTACGACAGGGAACTTGGAATGAGCAGTTCTTC
CASSLRQGTWNEQFF
>TRBJ1-2|NA|TRBV7-2|few
TGTGCCAGCAGCTTCACCGACGGTCCTAACTATGGCTACACCTTC
CASSFTDGPNYGYTF